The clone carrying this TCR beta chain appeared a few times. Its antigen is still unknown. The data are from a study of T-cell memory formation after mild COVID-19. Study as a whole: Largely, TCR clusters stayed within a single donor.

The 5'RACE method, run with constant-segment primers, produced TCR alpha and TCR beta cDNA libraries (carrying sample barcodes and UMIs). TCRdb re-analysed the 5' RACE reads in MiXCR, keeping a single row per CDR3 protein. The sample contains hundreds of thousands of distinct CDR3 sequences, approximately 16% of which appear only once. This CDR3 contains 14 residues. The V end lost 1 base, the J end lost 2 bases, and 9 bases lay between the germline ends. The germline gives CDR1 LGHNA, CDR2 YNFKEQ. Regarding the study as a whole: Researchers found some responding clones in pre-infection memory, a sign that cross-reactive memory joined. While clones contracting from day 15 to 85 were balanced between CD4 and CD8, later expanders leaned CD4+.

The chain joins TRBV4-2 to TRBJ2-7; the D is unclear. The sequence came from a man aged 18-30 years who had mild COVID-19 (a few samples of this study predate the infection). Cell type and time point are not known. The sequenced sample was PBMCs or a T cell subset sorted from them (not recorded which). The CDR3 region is CASSQGWGTYEQYF. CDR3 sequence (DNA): TGTGCCAGCAGCCAAGGGTGGGGAACCTACGAGCAGTACTTC.